This is a list of T cell receptor beta chains from one sample in a study of blood T cell repertoires in COVID-19. Assay: immunoSEQ multiplex PCR; the TCRdb copy retains only in-frame clones and omits some. The sample lists just over 90,000 clones; around 90% were seen once. The specimen was peripheral blood. Receptors originate from a human donor with active COVID-19. The donor label of this sample is uncertain. Both conserved end residues are part of each CDR3. Fields, in order: CDR3 DNA, CDR3 protein, D gene, V gene, clone size, J gene. A D gene is named only where the DNA matches it firmly. Size values are once, few and many counts, or a class for expanded clones, and some rows have none.

TGTGCCAGCAGTTCCGGGTACACCGGGGAGCTGTTTTTT CASSSGYTGELFF - TRBV6-5 once TRBJ2-2
TGTGCCAGCAGCGAGGACAGTAGGTCCTACGAGCAGTACTTC CASSEDSRSYEQYF - TRBV9 - TRBJ2-7
TGTGCCAGTAGAGGGACAGGGGGAGACTATGGCTACACCTTC CASRGTGGDYGYTF TRBD1 TRBV19 - TRBJ1-2
TGTGCCAGCAGCGTAGCCGGGGACAGGTTACCCTACGAGCAGTACTTC CASSVAGDRLPYEQYF TRBD1 TRBV9 - TRBJ2-7
TGTGCCAGCAGTACACCCCTAGCCAACAATGAGCAGTTCTTC CASSTPLANNEQFF - TRBV6-2/TRBV6-3 - TRBJ2-1
TGTGCCAGCAGCCAAAAGGGGAGCGGGGGGGCACTGTTCTTC CASSQKGSGGALFF TRBD2 TRBV3-1/TRBV3-2 - TRBJ2-1
TGTGCCAGCAGTGTAACAGGGGCGAACACTGAAGCTTTCTTT CASSVTGANTEAFF TRBD1 TRBV2 - TRBJ1-1
TGTGCCAGCAGCTCTCCGGGACTAGCGGGGACCACAGATACGCAGTATTTT CASSSPGLAGTTDTQYF TRBD2 TRBV5-6 - TRBJ2-3
TGTGCCGTAGAACCGGGACAGGGATCCAATGAGCAGTTCTTC CAVEPGQGSNEQFF TRBD1 TRBV3-1/TRBV3-2 - TRBJ2-1
TGTGCCAGTAGTTACCAAAGGATGGCGGGGTCCTATGGCTACACCTTC CASSYQRMAGSYGYTF - TRBV19 - TRBJ1-2
TGTGCCAGTAGGCCTAGCGGGGGCACAGATACGCAGTATTTT CASRPSGGTDTQYF TRBD2 TRBV19 - TRBJ2-3
TGTGCCAGCATCTTATATGAGGCAGAGGGTATTCGGAATTCACCCCTCCACTTT CASILYEAEGIRNSPLHF - TRBV6-4 once TRBJ1-6
TGTGCCAGCAGCTGGTACGGAGTCAATGAGCAGTTCTTC CASSWYGVNEQFF - TRBV7-2 - TRBJ2-1
TGTGCCAGCAGCCTCGACAGGAAGGATTCACCCCTCCACTTT CASSLDRKDSPLHF - TRBV3-1/TRBV3-2 - TRBJ1-6
TGTGCCAGCAGCCCCCAGAGCCAAAGTCTAGCGGGGGAAGAGACCCAGTACTTC CASSPQSQSLAGEETQYF TRBD2 TRBV14 - TRBJ2-5
TGCGCCAGCAGCCCCGTCGGGAGAGAGACCCAGTACTTC CASSPVGRETQYF - TRBV5-1 - TRBJ2-5
TGTGCCAGCAGCTTTGGGACAGGGGGCGTCTATGGCTACACCTTC CASSFGTGGVYGYTF TRBD1 TRBV11-2 - TRBJ1-2
TGTGCCAGCAGTGACACGGGACAGGAATTTAAGGGCTACACCTTC CASSDTGQEFKGYTF TRBD1 TRBV6-4 - TRBJ1-2
TGTGCCAGCTCACCACCGACAGTCCACGAGCAGTACTTC CASSPPTVHEQYF - TRBV18 - TRBJ2-7
TGCGCCAGCAGCCCCCTAGGGGGGGCCCGGAAGACCCAGTACTTC CASSPLGGARKTQYF - TRBV4-3 - TRBJ2-5
TGTGCCAGTAGGGACTGGGTTCACAATGAGCAGTTCTTC CASRDWVHNEQFF - TRBV2 - TRBJ2-1
TGTGCCAGCAGCAAGAACAGGGTTTCTAACACTGAAGCTTTCTTT CASSKNRVSNTEAFF - TRBV5-4 - TRBJ1-1
TGTGCCAGCAGCTTAGCCAGGGGATACGAGCAGTACTTC CASSLARGYEQYF - TRBV7-7 - TRBJ2-7
TGTGCCAGTAGTACCGTCGGAGTTAGGGGGGAGCAGTACTTC CASSTVGVRGEQYF - TRBV19 - TRBJ2-7